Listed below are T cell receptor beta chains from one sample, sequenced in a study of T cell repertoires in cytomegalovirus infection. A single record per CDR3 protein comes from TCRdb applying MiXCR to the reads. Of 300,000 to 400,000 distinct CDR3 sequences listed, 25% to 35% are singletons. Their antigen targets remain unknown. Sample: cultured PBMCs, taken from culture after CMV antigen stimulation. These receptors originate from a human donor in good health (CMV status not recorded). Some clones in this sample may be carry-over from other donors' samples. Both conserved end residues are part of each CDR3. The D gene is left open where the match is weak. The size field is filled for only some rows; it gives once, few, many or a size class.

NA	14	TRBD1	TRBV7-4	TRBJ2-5	TGTGCCAGCAGCTGGACAGGGGGGCGAGAGACCCAGTACTTC	CASSWTGGRETQYF
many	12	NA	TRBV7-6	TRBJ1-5	TGTGCCAGCAGCCCCCAGGGGATGCCCCAGCATTTT	CASSPQGMPQHF
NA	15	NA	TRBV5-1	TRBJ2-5	TGCGCCAGCAGCTTCGGAGGGGGGGACGAAGAGACCCAGTACTTC	CASSFGGGDEETQYF
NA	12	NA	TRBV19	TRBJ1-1	TGTGCCAGTAGAGTTGGTTCCACTGAAGCTTTCTTT	CASRVGSTEAFF
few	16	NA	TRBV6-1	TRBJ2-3	TGTGCCAGCAGTGAACCCGGGACACGGGTTAGGGATACGCAGTATTTT	CASSEPGTRVRDTQYF
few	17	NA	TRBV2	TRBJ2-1	TGTGCCAGCAGTGACTTCCGGGTTCCTAGCTCCTACAATGAGCAGTTCTTC	CASSDFRVPSSYNEQFF
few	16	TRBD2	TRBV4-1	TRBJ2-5	TGCGCCAGCAGCCGTAGACTAGCGGAAGACCAAGAGACCCAGTACTTC	CASSRRLAEDQETQYF
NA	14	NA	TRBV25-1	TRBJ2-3	TGTGCCAGCAGTTCGACGGGGCTGCGAGATACGCAGTATTTT	CASSSTGLRDTQYF
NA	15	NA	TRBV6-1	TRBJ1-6	TGTGCCAGCAGTTCCGATGGACAGACAAATTCACCCCTCCACTTT	CASSSDGQTNSPLHF
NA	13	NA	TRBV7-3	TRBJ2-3	TGTGCCAGCAGCTCCGACATGTTCGATACGCAGTATTTT	CASSSDMFDTQYF
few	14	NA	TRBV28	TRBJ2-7	TGTGCCAGCAGTTTCAGCCAGGGGATCTACGAGCAGTACTTC	CASSFSQGIYEQYF
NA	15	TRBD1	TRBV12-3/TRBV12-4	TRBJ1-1	TGTGCCAGCAGCCTGGACAGGGGGCGCGCATGGAAGGCTTTCTTT	CASSLDRGRAWKAFF
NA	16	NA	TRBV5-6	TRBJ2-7	TGTGCCAGCAGCTTGGGCAGCGGGCGCCGCTCCTACGAGCAGTACTTC	CASSLGSGRRSYEQYF
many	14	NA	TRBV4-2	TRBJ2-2	TGTGCCAGCAGCCAAGATTGGAACACCGGGGAGCTGTTTTTT	CASSQDWNTGELFF
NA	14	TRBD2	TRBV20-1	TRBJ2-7	TGCAGTGCTCCACGGAGCGGGAGCTCCTACGAGCAGTACTTC	CSAPRSGSSYEQYF
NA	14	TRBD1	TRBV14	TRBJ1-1	TGTGCCAGCAGCCGGGACAGGGGGGGCACTGAAGCTTTCTTT	CASSRDRGGTEAFF
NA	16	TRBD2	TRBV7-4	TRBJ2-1	TGTGCCAGCAGCATTATTAGCGGGAGCTCCTACAATGAGCAGTTCTTC	CASSIISGSSYNEQFF
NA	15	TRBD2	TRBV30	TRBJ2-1	TGTGCCTGGAGTGTATACCGATCAGCGGGGAGCCAGCAGTTCTTC	CAWSVYRSAGSQQFF
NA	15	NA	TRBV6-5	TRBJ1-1	TGTGCCAGCAGTCAACAGGGAATCGCGAACACTGAAGCTTTCTTT	CASSQQGIANTEAFF
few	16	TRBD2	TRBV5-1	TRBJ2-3	TGCGCCAGCAGCTTTGGCGGGAGAATTGGCACAGATACGCAGTATTTT	CASSFGGRIGTDTQYF
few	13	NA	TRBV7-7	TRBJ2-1	TGTGCTAGCAGCTTAGACTTCCTCAATGAGCAGTTCTTC	CASSLDFLNEQFF
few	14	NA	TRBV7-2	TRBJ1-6	TGTGCCAGCAGCTTATGGGCGCTTAATTCACCCCTCCACTTT	CASSLWALNSPLHF
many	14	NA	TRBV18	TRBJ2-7	TGTGCCAGCTCACTGACCTTGAGCTCCTACGAGCAGTACTTC	CASSLTLSSYEQYF
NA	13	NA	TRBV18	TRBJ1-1	TGTGCCAGCTCACGGGACGAGGGCACTGAAGCTTTCTTT	CASSRDEGTEAFF
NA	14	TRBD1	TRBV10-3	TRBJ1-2	TGTGCCATCAGTGAGTCGACAGGGGCCAACGGCTACACCTTC	CAISESTGANGYTF
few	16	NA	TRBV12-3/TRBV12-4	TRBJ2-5	TGTGCCAGCAGCCCCAGTAGCAGTGGGGTTCAAGAGACCCAGTACTTC	CASSPSSSGVQETQYF
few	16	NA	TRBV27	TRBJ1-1	TGTGCCAGCAGTTTATCGTCGGGGGGGGCGAACACTGAAGCTTTCTTT	CASSLSSGGANTEAFF
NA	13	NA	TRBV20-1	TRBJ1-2	TGCAGTGCCGGGATGGGGGGATCATATGGCTACACCTTC	CSAGMGGSYGYTF
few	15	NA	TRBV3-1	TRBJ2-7	TGTGCCAGCAGCCAATCGCGTTCACAGGGATCCGAGCAGTACTTC	CASSQSRSQGSEQYF
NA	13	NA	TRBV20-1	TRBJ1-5	TGCAGTGCTATTATGGGACGGAATCAGCCCCAGCATTTT	CSAIMGRNQPQHF
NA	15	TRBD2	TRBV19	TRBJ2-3	TGTGCCAGTAGTGTTTCTAGCGGGAGCACAGATACGCAGTATTTT	CASSVSSGSTDTQYF
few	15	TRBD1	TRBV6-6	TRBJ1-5	TGTGCCAGCAGTCGGGACAGGGGGCTTAATCAGCCCCAGCATTTT	CASSRDRGLNQPQHF
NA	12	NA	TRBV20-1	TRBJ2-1	TGCAGTGCTACTCCGGAGGGCAGTGAGCAGTTCTTC	CSATPEGSEQFF